These 22 T cell receptor beta chains originate from one sample sequenced in a study of blood T cell repertoires in COVID-19. Sequencing used immunoSEQ multiplex PCR; TCRdb keeps in-frame clones, though not all of them. The sample contains approximately 190,000 clones, around four fifths of which appear only once. What was sequenced was peripheral blood. These receptor sequences come from a man aged 30 to 45 with active or convalescent COVID-19.

J is TRBJ2-2 and V is TRBV28; maybe TRBD1 (5 bases). V lost 3 bases and J 0 bases, leaving 11 bases between the germline ends. Germline V lookup: CDR1 MDHEN, CDR2 SYDVKM. The CDR3 is 16 amino acids. The CDR3: CASSLPAGSNTGELFF. CDR3 coding DNA: TGTGCCAGCAGTTTGCCGGCAGGGTCGAACACCGGGGAGCTGTTTTTT.

J is TRBJ1-1 and V is TRBV28, with 7 bases identical to TRBD1. This CDR3 region has 16 residues. Germline CDR1 reads MDHEN; CDR2 reads SYDVKM. The J segment lost 0 bases and the V segment lost 2 bases, leaving 6 bases of the junction unmatched. CDR3 DNA: TGTGCCAGCAGTTTAAAGACAGGGCTCATGAACACTGAAGCTTTCTTT. Its protein is CASSLKTGLMNTEAFF.

The chain carries TRBV9 and TRBJ2-2, with D perhaps TRBD2 (6 bases). Germline CDR1 is SGDLS and CDR2 is YYNGEE. This CDR3 is 17 amino acids long. The V end was cut by 3 bases, the J end by 2 bases, with 17 bases between. CDR3 DNA sequence: TGTGCCAGCAGCGGACCACGGGGAGGACTCAACACCGGGGAGCTGTTTTTT. The encoded protein is CASSGPRGGLNTGELFF.

The J gene is TRBJ1-1, the V gene TRBV10-3, with unresolved D. The CDR3 runs 15 residues. The V and J ends lost 7 bases and 1 base respectively, with 16 bases between them. Germline V CDR1 and CDR2: ENHRY, SYGVKD. The CDR3 protein is CAIKSIAGGNTEAFF. The CDR3 DNA reads TGTGCCATCAAATCGATCGCGGGTGGGAACACTGAAGCTTTCTTT.

This chain links TRBV19 with TRBJ1-5; possible D gene TRBD1, 6 bases. V lost 4 bases to trimming and J lost 0 bases, with 7 bases between them. In germline, CDR1 is LNHDA, CDR2 SQIVND (reference sequence). The CDR3 has 14 residues. The CDR3 here is CASSRTVSNQPQHF. Written as DNA, the CDR3 is TGTGCCAGTAGTAGGACAGTTAGCAATCAGCCCCAGCATTTT. The entire variable domain, with the rest obtained from reference TRBV19 and TRBJ1-5, is as follows: DGGITQSPKYLFRKEGQNVTLSCEQNLNHDAMYWYRQDPGQGLRLIYYSQIVNDFQKGDIAEGYSVSREKKESFPLTVTSAQKNPTAFYLCASSRTVSNQPQHFGDGTRLSIL.

The chain couples TRBV28 to TRBJ1-4; D perhaps matches TRBD1 (6 bases). This CDR3 is built from 15 residues. V lost 6 bases, J lost 5 bases, and 16 bases lay in between. The germline V gene has CDR1 MDHEN and CDR2 SYDVKM. The CDR3 is CASRTPGALNEKLFF. CDR3 DNA: TGTGCCAGCAGAACTCCAGGGGCATTGAATGAAAAACTGTTTTTT.

This clone came up once. V and J are TRBV19 and TRBJ1-2; 8 positions agree with TRBD1. V lost 6 bases to trimming and J lost 0 bases; unmatched junction nucleotides: 6. CDR1 and CDR2 (germline): LNHDA, SQIVND (reference sequence). The CDR3 loop spans 15 amino acids. The CDR3 sequence is CASSGGTGTNYGYTF. CDR3 nucleotide sequence: TGTGCCAGTAGCGGGGGGACAGGTACTAACTATGGCTACACCTTC.

The chain recombines TRBV2 with TRBJ1-3, with a possible D match to TRBD1 (6 bases). Trimming left V 2 bases short and J 4 bases short, with 15 bases between. CDR3 length: 16 amino acids. Germline CDR1 and CDR2: SNHLY and FYNNEI. The CDR3 bases are TGTGCCAGCAGTGAATACGGGGGGGCAGCAGGAAACACCATATATTTT. Translating gives CASSEYGGAAGNTIYF.

The chain employs TRBV28 and TRBJ1-5; D is undetermined. There are 11 residues in the CDR3. V gave up 6 bases and J gave up 5 bases, with 5 bases separating them. Germline V gene lookup returns CDR1 MDHEN and CDR2 SYDVKM. The CDR3 region is CASSPDQPQHF. In nucleotides, the CDR3 is TGTGCCAGCAGCCCAGATCAGCCCCAGCATTTT.

This rearrangement joins TRBV3-1 (or the pseudogene TRBV3-2) to TRBJ2-1, with 10 bases that match TRBD2. The CDR3 runs to 17 residues. CDR1 and CDR2 from the germline V gene are LGHDT and YNNKEL (reference sequence). V lost 5 bases to trimming and J lost 3 bases; unmatched junction nucleotides: 10. CDR3 in DNA: TGTGCCAGCAGCTCAAGAGGAGCGGGAGGGCTCTACAATGAGCAGTTCTTC. Protein product: CASSSRGAGGLYNEQFF.

This chain links TRBV7-8 with TRBJ1-2, with a possible D match to TRBD1 (5 bases). V lost 5 bases and J 4 bases, leaving 11 bases between the germline ends. Germline V gene lookup returns CDR1 SGHVS and CDR2 FQNEAQ. CDR3 length: 13 residues. The CDR3 protein is CASSPGGAYGYTF. In DNA, the CDR3 is TGTGCCAGCAGCCCTGGAGGGGCCTATGGCTACACCTTC. Looking up the rest from reference TRBV7-8 and TRBJ1-2 gives the full variable domain: GAGVSQSPRYKVAKRGQDVALRCDPISGHVSLFWYQQALGQGPEFLTYFQNEAQLDKSGLPSDRFFAERPEGSVSTLKIQRTQQEDSAVYLCASSPGGAYGYTFGSGTRLTVV.

This chain links TRBV7-2 with TRBJ2-3; D call uncertain. Germline assignment: CDR1 SGHTA and CDR2 FQGNSA. The CDR3 spans 13 residues. The V and J ends lost 3 bases and 7 bases respectively, with 11 bases between them. The CDR3: CASSFPEQYTQYF. CDR3 nucleotide sequence: TGTGCCAGCAGCTTTCCCGAACAATATACGCAGTATTTT.

This clone was observed a few times. V usage is TRBV25-1 and J usage is TRBJ1-5; D uncertain. The CDR3 runs 13 residues. V was trimmed by 6 bases and J by 7 bases, leaving 13 bases between them. Per germline, CDR1 MGHDK and CDR2 SYGVNS. The CDR3: CASSPRDGQPQHF. The CDR3 DNA reads TGTGCCAGCAGCCCCCGGGATGGCCAGCCCCAGCATTTT. The full variable domain, rest sourced from reference TRBV25-1 and TRBJ1-5, is EADIYQTPRYLVIGTGKKITLECSQTMGHDKMYWYQQDPGMELHLIHYSYGVNSTEKGDLSSESTVSRIRTEHFPLTLESARPSHTSQYLCASSPRDGQPQHFGDGTRLSIL.

V is TRBV19 and J is TRBJ1-6; tentative D call: TRBD1 (6 bases). This CDR3 is 13 amino acids long. The germline V and J ends were trimmed by 6 bases and 9 bases, with 12 bases remaining between them. From germline, CDR1 is LNHDA and CDR2 SQIVND (reference sequence). The CDR3 coding sequence is TGTGCCAGTAGCCATCGGGACACTTCACCCCTCCACTTT. Protein: CASSHRDTSPLHF.

The genes are TRBV5-1 and TRBJ1-4, with 11 nucleotides matching TRBD1. This CDR3 comprises 17 residues. Germline CDR1 SGHRS, CDR2 YFSETQ. V gave up 0 bases and J gave up 8 bases; unmatched junction bases: 9. The CDR3 loop is CASSLGAGTGGSEKLFF. CDR3 in DNA: TGCGCCAGCAGCTTGGGGGCCGGGACAGGGGGAAGCGAAAAACTGTTTTTT.

V is TRBV7-8 and J is TRBJ2-7; D perhaps matches TRBD1 (6 bases). Germline CDR1 is SGHVS and CDR2 is FQNEAQ. The CDR3 has 15 residues. V lost 0 bases and J 2 bases, leaving 11 bases between the germline ends. The CDR3: CASSLAETGTYEQYF. CDR3 nucleotides: TGTGCCAGCAGCTTAGCGGAGACAGGAACCTACGAGCAGTACTTC. Supplemented by reference TRBV7-8 and TRBJ2-7, the full variable domain reads GAGVSQSPRYKVAKRGQDVALRCDPISGHVSLFWYQQALGQGPEFLTYFQNEAQLDKSGLPSDRFFAERPEGSVSTLKIQRTQQEDSAVYLCASSLAETGTYEQYFGPGTRLTVT.

This clone has just a few counts. Compared with germline, one end of the junction differs, possibly owing to a read error. The J gene is TRBJ1-1, the V gene TRBV16; the match to TRBD1 covers 8 bases. The CDR3 is 12 residues long. The V gene's germline CDR1 is KGHSY and CDR2 FQNENV. The CDR3 sequence is CASSQPDSDRVF. Here the CDR3 DNA reads TGTGCCAGCAGCCAACCGGATTCGGACAGGGTATTT.

This clone was picked up one time. This sequence joins TRBV10-2 and TRBJ2-1, with 14 bases identical to TRBD2. The V gene's germline CDR1 is WSHSY and CDR2 SAAADI. The J segment lost 8 bases and the V segment lost 7 bases, leaving 4 bases of the junction unmatched. This CDR3 region has 14 residues. The DNA of the CDR3 is TGCGCCAGCACTGGGACTAGCGGGAGTTATGAGCAGTTCTTC. Translation gives CASTGTSGSYEQFF.

The V call is TRBV28, the J call TRBJ2-2; possible D gene TRBD2, 6 bases. Germline CDR1 MDHEN, CDR2 SYDVKM. V lost 5 bases to trimming and J lost 0 bases, with 7 bases between them. The CDR3 contains 14 residues. The CDR3 bases are TGTGCCAGCAGTATAGCGGCGAACACCGGGGAGCTGTTTTTT. Protein sequence: CASSIAANTGELFF.

About this clone: A read error may account for a junction end that differs from germline. V is TRBV7-6 and J is TRBJ2-3, with 11 bases matching TRBD2. The CDR3 contains 15 residues. Germline V gene sequence: CDR1 SGHVS, CDR2 FNYEAQ. CDR3 coding DNA: TGTGCCAGCAGCCTAGCGGGAGGTAGCGCAGATACGCAGTATTTT. Residues: CASSLAGGSADTQYF. The whole variable domain, filled in from reference TRBV7-6 and TRBJ2-3, reads GAGVSQSPRYKVTKRGQDVALRCDPISGHVSLYWYRQALGQGPEFLTYFNYEAQQDKSGLPNDRFSAERPEGSISTLTIQRTEQRDSAMYRCASSLAGGSADTQYFGPGTRLTVL.

DNA of the CDR3: TGCGCCAGCAGCCAAGGGACTTCATGGTTAACGGGCTACACCTTC. Its protein is CASSQGTSWLTGYTF. The chain carries TRBV4-3 and TRBJ1-2; D ambiguous. The CDR3 is made up of 15 amino acids. The germline V and J ends were trimmed by 1 base and 8 bases, with 17 bases remaining between them. The V gene's germline CDR1 is LGHNA and CDR2 YSLEER.

This chain links TRBV20-1 with TRBJ2-7; 7 nucleotides agree with TRBD2. The CDR3 sequence is 11 residues long. The germline V gene has CDR1 DFQATT and CDR2 SNEGSKA (reference sequence). The V gene end was trimmed by 4 bases and the J gene end by 3 bases; junction bases not matched to a gene: 0. As DNA, the CDR3 is TGCAGTGCTACTAGCGGCTACGAGCAGTACTTC. Its protein product is CSATSGYEQYF.